The present T cell receptor beta chain was sequenced within a study of control samples from healthy donors and cancer patients. The CDR3 is made up of 15 amino acids. J lost 7 bases, V lost 5 bases, and 8 bases had no gene match. Germline V gene lookup returns CDR1 SGHTA and CDR2 FQGNSA. The protocol was immunoSEQ multiplex PCR, while the TCRdb copy is restricted to in-frame clones and leaves out a portion. The repertoire table contains about 190,000 clones. The chain links TRBV7-2 to TRBJ1-6; 7 bases are shared with TRBD1. Material for sequencing was blood. The receptor's source is a woman under 40 in good health. CDR3 residues: CASSTLGGGNSPLHF. The CDR3 nucleotides read TGTGCCAGCAGCACCTTGGGAGGGGGCAATTCACCCCTCCACTTT.